This is a list of T cell receptor beta chains from one sample in a study of shared clonotypes between healthy human individuals. Clones were sequenced by immunoSEQ multiplex PCR, and TCRdb holds only the in-frame ones, with some missing. The table shows 2 million to 2.5 million clones, with approximately 93% occurring only once. The specimen sequenced was naive CD4+ T cells from PBMCs. These receptors were obtained from a man between 18 and 35 years old in good health. Some clones in this sample may be carry-over from other donors' samples. The CDR3 runs from the conserved cysteine through the conserved F or W. D genes are given only for firm matches. Only some rows state a clone size, as once, few, many or a class for expanded clones.

V gene: TRBV5-5; D gene: -; clone size: -; J gene: TRBJ2-1; CDR3 protein: CASSLDLNEQFF; CDR3 DNA: TGTGCCAGCAGCTTGGATCTCAATGAGCAGTTCTTC
V gene: TRBV2; D gene: -; clone size: -; J gene: TRBJ2-7; CDR3 protein: CASGSHLGYEQYF; CDR3 DNA: TGTGCCAGCGGAAGCCATCTGGGCTACGAGCAGTACTTC
V gene: TRBV29-1; D gene: -; clone size: -; J gene: TRBJ2-2; CDR3 protein: CSVEGRARTGELFF; CDR3 DNA: TGCAGCGTTGAAGGGAGGGCGCGCACCGGGGAGCTGTTTTTT
V gene: TRBV6-5; D gene: -; clone size: -; J gene: TRBJ1-2; CDR3 protein: CASSPTGGYNYGYTF; CDR3 DNA: TGTGCCAGCAGTCCTACAGGCGGGTATAACTATGGCTACACCTTC
V gene: TRBV6-5; D gene: TRBD2; clone size: -; J gene: TRBJ2-1; CDR3 protein: CASSYSLAGANEQFF; CDR3 DNA: TGTGCCAGCAGTTACTCATTAGCGGGAGCCAATGAGCAGTTCTTC
V gene: TRBV6-6; D gene: TRBD1; clone size: -; J gene: TRBJ2-7; CDR3 protein: CASRPPGQGPYEQYF; CDR3 DNA: TGTGCCAGCAGGCCCCCGGGACAGGGGCCTTACGAGCAGTACTTC
V gene: TRBV6-6; D gene: TRBD1; clone size: -; J gene: TRBJ2-5; CDR3 protein: CASIPTGEETQYF; CDR3 DNA: TGTGCCAGCATCCCGACAGGGGAAGAGACCCAGTACTTC
V gene: TRBV2; D gene: TRBD2; clone size: -; J gene: TRBJ2-1; CDR3 protein: CASSAELAGYYNEQFF; CDR3 DNA: TGTGCCAGCAGTGCGGAGCTAGCGGGATACTACAATGAGCAGTTCTTC
V gene: TRBV30; D gene: -; clone size: -; J gene: TRBJ2-7; CDR3 protein: CAWNYLAGGYEQYF; CDR3 DNA: TGTGCCTGGAACTATCTAGCCGGAGGTTACGAGCAGTACTTC
V gene: TRBV4-3; D gene: TRBD2; clone size: -; J gene: TRBJ2-5; CDR3 protein: CASSQDLFRTSGRYHETQYF; CDR3 DNA: TGCGCCAGCAGCCAAGATTTATTCAGGACTAGCGGGAGGTATCACGAGACCCAGTACTTC
V gene: TRBV7-8; D gene: -; clone size: -; J gene: TRBJ2-7; CDR3 protein: CASSASTGRATYEQYF; CDR3 DNA: TGTGCCAGCAGCGCAAGTACAGGGCGGGCTACCTACGAGCAGTACTTC
V gene: TRBV7-2; D gene: TRBD1; clone size: -; J gene: TRBJ1-5; CDR3 protein: CASSPDRVSNQPQHF; CDR3 DNA: TGTGCCAGCAGCCCAGACAGGGTAAGCAATCAGCCCCAGCATTTT
V gene: TRBV6-1; D gene: -; clone size: once; J gene: TRBJ2-7; CDR3 protein: CASSEIVDSYEQYF; CDR3 DNA: TGTGCCAGCAGTGAAATAGTAGATTCCTACGAGCAGTACTTC
V gene: TRBV18; D gene: TRBD1; clone size: -; J gene: TRBJ1-2; CDR3 protein: CASSPGTVNYGYTF; CDR3 DNA: TGTGCCAGCTCACCGGGGACAGTTAACTATGGCTACACCTTC
V gene: TRBV18; D gene: -; clone size: once; J gene: TRBJ2-5; CDR3 protein: CASSPGPSRETQYF; CDR3 DNA: TGTGCCAGCTCACCAGGGCCTTCGCGGGAGACCCAGTACTTC
V gene: TRBV2; D gene: -; clone size: -; J gene: TRBJ2-1; CDR3 protein: CASILLPYEQFF; CDR3 DNA: TGTGCCAGCATTCTTTTACCGTATGAGCAGTTCTTC
V gene: TRBV14; D gene: -; clone size: -; J gene: TRBJ1-3; CDR3 protein: CAWGQPAGNTIYF; CDR3 DNA: TGTGCCTGGGGTCAGCCAGCTGGAAACACCATATATTTT
V gene: TRBV7-8; D gene: -; clone size: -; J gene: TRBJ2-7; CDR3 protein: CASSLGRFRDEQYF; CDR3 DNA: TGTGCCAGCAGCCTGGGACGATTCCGGGACGAGCAGTACTTC
V gene: TRBV18; D gene: TRBD2; clone size: once; J gene: TRBJ2-7; CDR3 protein: CASSPQAGGSYEQYF; CDR3 DNA: TGTGCCAGCTCACCACAAGCGGGAGGGTCCTACGAGCAGTACTTC
V gene: TRBV7-3; D gene: TRBD1; clone size: once; J gene: TRBJ2-3; CDR3 protein: CASSPLGQGRNTQYF; CDR3 DNA: TGTGCCAGCAGCCCTCTGGGACAGGGTCGAAATACGCAGTATTTT
V gene: TRBV30; D gene: -; clone size: -; J gene: TRBJ1-2; CDR3 protein: CAWSVGRIYGYTF; CDR3 DNA: TGTGCCTGGAGTGTCGGCAGAATCTATGGCTACACCTTC
V gene: TRBV27; D gene: -; clone size: -; J gene: TRBJ2-5; CDR3 protein: CASRVQETQYF; CDR3 DNA: TGTGCCAGCAGGGTTCAAGAGACCCAGTACTTC
V gene: TRBV5-1; D gene: TRBD2; clone size: -; J gene: TRBJ2-7; CDR3 protein: CASRRTGEGVYEQYF; CDR3 DNA: TGCGCCAGCAGGAGGACGGGGGAGGGTGTATACGAGCAGTACTTC
V gene: TRBV28; D gene: -; clone size: -; J gene: TRBJ2-3; CDR3 protein: CASSLSDRGSSTDTQYF; CDR3 DNA: TGTGCCAGCAGTTTGTCGGACAGAGGTTCTAGCACAGATACGCAGTATTTT
V gene: TRBV10-1; D gene: -; clone size: few; J gene: TRBJ1-1; CDR3 protein: CASRDSKNTEAFF; CDR3 DNA: TGCGCCAGCAGAGACAGCAAAAACACTGAAGCTTTCTTT
V gene: TRBV18; D gene: TRBD1; clone size: -; J gene: TRBJ2-7; CDR3 protein: CASSPSRDRISYEQYF; CDR3 DNA: TGTGCCAGCTCACCCTCGCGGGACAGGATCTCCTACGAGCAGTACTTC
V gene: TRBV30; D gene: TRBD1; clone size: -; J gene: TRBJ1-2; CDR3 protein: CAWSVQGQGYGYTF; CDR3 DNA: TGTGCCTGGAGTGTACAGGGGCAGGGCTATGGCTACACCTTC
V gene: TRBV19; D gene: TRBD1; clone size: -; J gene: TRBJ1-1; CDR3 protein: CASSYHRGDTEAFF; CDR3 DNA: TGTGCCAGTAGTTACCACAGGGGAGACACTGAAGCTTTCTTT
V gene: TRBV28; D gene: -; clone size: -; J gene: TRBJ2-3; CDR3 protein: CASSPGGLISSTDTQYF; CDR3 DNA: TGTGCCAGCAGCCCGGGTGGACTCATATCTAGCACAGATACGCAGTATTTT
V gene: TRBV2; D gene: TRBD1; clone size: -; J gene: TRBJ1-4; CDR3 protein: CATRTGVYEKLFF; CDR3 DNA: TGTGCCACCCGGACAGGGGTATATGAAAAACTGTTTTTT
V gene: TRBV4-3; D gene: TRBD2; clone size: once; J gene: TRBJ2-7; CDR3 protein: CASSQEIGRGVGEQYF; CDR3 DNA: TGCGCCAGCAGCCAAGAGATCGGGAGGGGGGTCGGCGAGCAGTACTTC
V gene: TRBV18; D gene: -; clone size: -; J gene: TRBJ1-5; CDR3 protein: CASSLNNQPQHF; CDR3 DNA: TGTGCCAGCTCCCTCAACAATCAGCCCCAGCATTTT
V gene: TRBV18; D gene: -; clone size: once; J gene: TRBJ2-4; CDR3 protein: CASSPSGDSKNIQYF; CDR3 DNA: TGTGCCAGCTCACCGTCGGGGGACAGCAAAAACATTCAGTACTTC
V gene: TRBV4-1; D gene: -; clone size: -; J gene: TRBJ1-5; CDR3 protein: CASSQELWEYSNQPQHF; CDR3 DNA: TGCGCCAGCAGCCAAGAACTATGGGAATATAGCAATCAGCCCCAGCATTTT
V gene: TRBV19; D gene: -; clone size: -; J gene: TRBJ1-2; CDR3 protein: CASTPDGSGVYGYTF; CDR3 DNA: TGTGCCAGTACCCCTGACGGGTCGGGGGTCTATGGCTACACCTTC
V gene: TRBV18; D gene: -; clone size: -; J gene: TRBJ1-2; CDR3 protein: CASSPPGTRTTYGYTF; CDR3 DNA: TGTGCCAGCTCACCACCCGGGACACGGACGACCTATGGCTACACCTTC
V gene: TRBV7-6; D gene: -; clone size: -; J gene: TRBJ2-7; CDR3 protein: CASSLEGDIPLEQYF; CDR3 DNA: TGTGCCAGCAGCTTAGAAGGCGACATCCCTCTCGAGCAGTACTTC
V gene: TRBV15; D gene: -; clone size: -; J gene: TRBJ1-2; CDR3 protein: CATSKLQDYGYTF; CDR3 DNA: TGTGCCACCAGCAAACTACAAGACTATGGCTACACCTTC
V gene: TRBV9; D gene: -; clone size: -; J gene: TRBJ1-2; CDR3 protein: CASSVSGRGYTF; CDR3 DNA: TGTGCCAGCAGCGTATCAGGACGGGGCTACACCTTC
V gene: TRBV29-1; D gene: -; clone size: -; J gene: TRBJ2-3; CDR3 protein: CSVVSGRGSTDTQYF; CDR3 DNA: TGCAGCGTTGTTTCGGGACGCGGAAGCACAGATACGCAGTATTTT
V gene: TRBV4-3; D gene: -; clone size: once; J gene: TRBJ2-3; CDR3 protein: CASSQDGTTFTDTQYF; CDR3 DNA: TGCGCCAGCAGCCAAGATGGAACGACTTTCACAGATACGCAGTATTTT
V gene: TRBV7-6; D gene: TRBD2; clone size: -; J gene: TRBJ2-1; CDR3 protein: CASSLVGSGSSYNEQFF; CDR3 DNA: TGTGCCAGCAGCTTAGTGGGGAGCGGGAGTTCCTACAATGAGCAGTTCTTC
V gene: TRBV12-2; D gene: -; clone size: -; J gene: TRBJ2-5; CDR3 protein: CASRPRRSGRTQETQYF; CDR3 DNA: TGTGCAAGTCGCCCCCGCCGAAGCGGGAGGACCCAAGAGACCCAGTACTTC
V gene: TRBV7-3; D gene: TRBD1; clone size: -; J gene: TRBJ2-7; CDR3 protein: CASSLDRGNYEQYF; CDR3 DNA: TGTGCCAGCAGCTTGGACAGGGGGAACTACGAGCAGTACTTC
V gene: TRBV6-5; D gene: TRBD1; clone size: -; J gene: TRBJ1-5; CDR3 protein: CASRSDRGSNQPQHF; CDR3 DNA: TGTGCCAGCAGGTCAGACAGGGGGAGCAATCAGCCCCAGCATTTT
V gene: TRBV29-1; D gene: -; clone size: -; J gene: TRBJ1-4; CDR3 protein: CSVEYATNEKLFF; CDR3 DNA: TGCAGCGTTGAATATGCAACTAATGAAAAACTGTTTTTT
V gene: TRBV18; D gene: -; clone size: -; J gene: TRBJ2-1; CDR3 protein: CASSPPASYNEQFF; CDR3 DNA: TGTGCCAGCTCACCACCTGCTTCCTACAATGAGCAGTTCTTC
V gene: TRBV7-6; D gene: TRBD2; clone size: -; J gene: TRBJ2-3; CDR3 protein: CASSPGLAGGTDTQYF; CDR3 DNA: TGTGCCAGCAGCCCCGGACTAGCGGGAGGCACAGATACGCAGTATTTT
V gene: TRBV19; D gene: -; clone size: -; J gene: TRBJ1-5; CDR3 protein: CASSIGGGGNQPQHF; CDR3 DNA: TGTGCCAGTAGTATAGGAGGCGGGGGCAATCAGCCCCAGCATTTT
V gene: TRBV7-2; D gene: -; clone size: once; J gene: TRBJ2-2; CDR3 protein: CASRNDRAGELFF; CDR3 DNA: TGTGCCAGCAGGAATGACAGAGCCGGGGAGCTGTTTTTT
V gene: TRBV6-5; D gene: TRBD1; clone size: -; J gene: TRBJ2-7; CDR3 protein: CASSQPGQGISEQYF; CDR3 DNA: TGTGCCAGCAGCCAACCGGGACAGGGAATTAGCGAGCAGTACTTC
V gene: TRBV11-1; D gene: -; clone size: -; J gene: TRBJ2-1; CDR3 protein: CASSPDRAFYNEQFF; CDR3 DNA: TGTGCCAGCAGCCCGGACCGGGCCTTTTACAATGAGCAGTTCTTC
V gene: TRBV7-8; D gene: -; clone size: few; J gene: TRBJ2-5; CDR3 protein: CASSLASWETQYF; CDR3 DNA: TGTGCCAGCAGCTTAGCGTCGTGGGAGACCCAGTACTTC
V gene: TRBV28; D gene: -; clone size: -; J gene: TRBJ2-2; CDR3 protein: CASSPQGIKSGELFF; CDR3 DNA: TGTGCCAGCAGTCCCCAGGGGATTAAATCCGGGGAGCTGTTTTTT